This passage covers 31 T cell receptor beta chains from one sample sequenced in a study of post-analysis software for immune sequencing data. Their antigen targets remain unknown. The TCR beta cDNA libraries carried unique molecular identifiers. In TCRdb, the PCR reads were re-called with MiXCR into one record per CDR3 protein. The sample lists 400,000 to 500,000 distinct CDR3 sequences, 39% seen once, with 7.6% in the top ten. Study-wide points: The five TRBV segments detected at higher frequency in patients than in controls included TRBV5-6, TRBV5-1 and TRBV20-1.

The specimen was blood. Receptors were obtained from a girl aged 2 to 9 with multiple sclerosis.

This clonotype showed up just a few times. This chain joins TRBV5-5 and TRBJ2-1; the match to TRBD1 covers 8 bases. This CDR3 is built from 12 residues. Germline-derived CDR1 and CDR2 are SGHKS and YYEKEE (reference sequence). Trimming cost V 0 bases and J 15 bases; bases outside gene matches: 5. The CDR3 nucleotides read TGTGCCAGCAGCTTGGGGACAGGGAGGCTGTTCTTC. This gives the protein CASSLGTGRLFF.

This clonotype appeared a few times. This rearrangement joins TRBV7-2 to TRBJ2-3, with D perhaps being TRBD1 or TRBD2 (5 bases each). There are 15 residues in the CDR3. The germline CDR1 and CDR2 sequences are SGHTA and FQGNSA. V lost 2 bases, J lost 4 bases, and 13 bases lay in between. The CDR3 sequence is CASSLTPLGADTQYF. In DNA, the CDR3 is TGTGCCAGCAGCTTAACTCCCTTGGGGGCAGATACGCAGTATTTT. Using reference TRBV7-2 and TRBJ2-3 for the parts outside the CDR3, the full variable domain is GAGVSQSPSNKVTEKGKDVELRCDPISGHTALYWYRQSLGQGLEFLIYFQGNSAPDKSGLPSDRFSAERTGGSVSTLTIQRTQQEDSAVYLCASSLTPLGADTQYFGPGTRLTVL.

The chain couples TRBV30 to TRBJ1-2; 9 bases agree with TRBD1. Looked up from germline, CDR1 is GTSNPN and CDR2 is SVGIG (reference sequence). The CDR3 is made up of 14 amino acids. The V gene end was trimmed by 3 bases and the J gene end by 10 bases; junction bases not matched to a gene: 12. The CDR3 loop reads CAWRVPGTGLNYTF. CDR3 DNA: TGTGCCTGGAGAGTCCCCGGGACAGGGCTTAACTACACCTTC.

There are many counts of this clonotype. This chain connects TRBV7-8 to TRBJ2-7, with D hard to call. The CDR3 loop spans 12 amino acids. Per germline, CDR1 SGHVS and CDR2 FQNEAQ. Deletions cut 1 base from V and 3 bases from J, with 4 bases between. This CDR3 reads CASSLGFYEQYF. The CDR3 region has the DNA TGTGCCAGCAGCTTAGGATTCTACGAGCAGTACTTC.

This sequence joins TRBV12-3 or TRBV12-4 and TRBJ2-1, with 7 positions matching TRBD2. There are 15 residues in the CDR3. V was clipped by 4 bases and J by 4 bases; unmatched bases: 7. The chain's CDR3 is CASSYGTTSYNEQFF. CDR3 bases: TGTGCCAGCAGTTATGGGACTACCTCTTACAATGAGCAGTTCTTC.

V usage is TRBV7-6 and J usage is TRBJ2-1; the D gene is possibly TRBD2 (5 bases). The V end lost 0 bases, the J end lost 3 bases, and 12 bases lay between the germline ends. The CDR3 is 16 amino acids. CDR1 is SGHVS, CDR2 FNYEAQ, per germline. This chain's CDR3 is CASSLARTRNYNEQFF. In DNA, the CDR3 is TGTGCCAGCAGCTTAGCCCGAACTAGGAACTACAATGAGCAGTTCTTC.

The genes are TRBV7-6 and TRBJ2-5; possibly TRBD1 for D (5 bases). V was pared by 1 base and J by 6 bases, with 12 bases between. The CDR3 extends over 14 amino acids. Germline V gene sequence: CDR1 SGHVS, CDR2 FNYEAQ. CDR3 bases: TGTGCCAGCAGCTTAGTGGGTGGGGCTCAGACCCAGTACTTC. Amino acid sequence: CASSLVGGAQTQYF.

A remark on this clonotype: Relative to the germline gene, one junction end is altered; a read error may explain this. The genes are TRBV27 and TRBJ2-7; tentatively, D is TRBD2 (5 bases). The CDR3 sequence is 15 residues long. Germline V lookup: CDR1 MNHEY, CDR2 SMNVEV (reference sequence). DNA for the CDR3: TGTGCCAGCAGTTTATTTTTGCGGGCGGCCTACGAGCGGTACTTC. As protein: CASSLFLRAAYERYF.

The chain is built from TRBV7-8 and TRBJ1-1; D is uncertain. V lost 1 base, J lost 6 bases, and 21 bases lay in between. Per the germline V gene, CDR1 is SGHVS and CDR2 is FQNEAQ. This CDR3 comprises 17 residues. CDR3 nucleotides: TGTGCCAGCAGCTTAGTTTCGGGGTTCCTGGTAAGGGCTGAAGCTTTCTTT. Translation: CASSLVSGFLVRAEAFF.

The chain is built from TRBV11-2 and TRBJ2-3; D call uncertain. CDR1 and CDR2 from the germline V gene are SGHAT and FQNNGV. This CDR3 comprises 12 residues. The V and J ends lost 5 bases and 8 bases respectively, with 11 bases between them. The CDR3 DNA follows: TGTGCCAGCAGCCCACGCCTGGCTACGCAGTATTTT. Amino acid sequence: CASSPRLATQYF.

As concerns this clonotype: A single base separates this from a much larger clone, so it may be a read error. The chain recombines TRBV7-2 with TRBJ2-7; TRBD2 agrees at 11 bases. The CDR3 totals 15 residues. The germline V gene encodes CDR1 SGHTA and CDR2 FQGNSA. CDR3 sequence: CASRPGTSGSYGQYF. CDR3 nucleotide sequence: TGTGCCAGCAGGCCCGGGACTAGCGGCTCCTACGGGCAGTACTTC.

This clonotype came up a few times. This chain joins TRBV6-6 and TRBJ2-7; 7 nucleotides align to TRBD1. This CDR3 has 14 residues. Germline V gene lookup returns CDR1 MNHNY and CDR2 SVGAGI (reference sequence). J lost 4 bases, V lost 6 bases, and 9 bases had no gene match. The CDR3 bases are TGTGCCAGCAGGACGGGACAGAACTTTTACGAGCAGTACTTC. Translation gives CASRTGQNFYEQYF.

The chain links TRBV6-1 to TRBJ2-1; unclear D gene. The CDR3 length is 13 residues. Between the trimmed V and J ends, which lost 6 bases and 2 bases, there was a span of 8 bases. CDR1 MNHNS and CDR2 SASEGT come from the germline V gene. In nucleotides, the CDR3 is TGTGCCAGCAGAGTCTCTACCTACAATGAGCAGTTCTTC. It translates to CASRVSTYNEQFF.

Only one count was recorded for this clonotype. This chain links TRBV7-9 with TRBJ2-1, with D tentatively TRBD1 (7 bases). CDR1 SEHNR and CDR2 FQNEAQ come from the germline V gene (reference sequence). The CDR3 has 16 amino acids. V lost 2 bases and J 2 bases, leaving 13 bases between the germline ends. CDR3 sequence: CASSLLQGGTYNEQFF. CDR3 coding DNA: TGTGCCAGCAGCTTACTGCAGGGGGGAACCTACAATGAGCAGTTCTTC. The whole variable domain, remainder taken from reference TRBV7-9 and TRBJ2-1, is DTGVSQNPRHKITKRGQNVTFRCDPISEHNRLYWYRQTLGQGPEFLTYFQNEAQLEKSRLLSDRFSAERPKGSFSTLEIQRTEQGDSAMYLCASSLLQGGTYNEQFFGPGTRLTVL.

This chain uses TRBV6-5 with TRBJ2-3; no definite D call. V was trimmed by 2 bases and J by 0 bases, leaving 15 bases between them. The CDR3 is 17 residues long. The germline CDR1 and CDR2 sequences are MNHEY and SVGAGI. The CDR3, as DNA: TGTGCCAGCAGTTACGCTCGGCCCCAAGCTAGCACAGATACGCAGTATTTT. Translated: CASSYARPQASTDTQYF.

The chain joins TRBV6-5 to TRBJ1-2; 7 bases agree with TRBD1. Per germline, CDR1 MNHEY and CDR2 SVGAGI. The CDR3 extends over 14 amino acids. Germline trimming cut 5 bases from V and 7 bases from J; bases unmatched to any gene: 10. The CDR3 DNA is TGTGCCAGCAGTCAGGCAAAGGGGGCTTTTGGCTACACCTTC. It specifies CASSQAKGAFGYTF.

J is TRBJ2-4 and V is TRBV28; 10 bases match TRBD1. The end of the DNA aligns better with TRBJ2-7, so the J call may be wrong. This CDR3 is 15 amino acids long. Germline loops: CDR1 MDHEN, CDR2 SYDVKM. CDR3: CASSLEGQGSNEQYF. CDR3 DNA sequence: TGTGCCAGCAGTCTCGAGGGACAGGGGAGCAACGAGCAGTACTTC.

The chain combines TRBV20-1 with TRBJ2-3, with D possibly TRBD2 on 6 matching bases. CDR3 size: 16 residues. Germline values: CDR1 DFQATT, CDR2 SNEGSKA (reference sequence). Trimming left V 1 base short and J 2 bases short, with 16 bases between. Here the CDR3 reads CSARVVGGGDTDTQYF. CDR3 nucleotides: TGCAGTGCTAGAGTGGTGGGGGGTGGGGACACAGATACGCAGTATTTT.

The chain employs TRBV7-9 and TRBJ2-7, with a possible D match to TRBD2 (5 bases). CDR3 length: 15 amino acids. The V gene's germline CDR1 is SEHNR and CDR2 FQNEAQ (reference sequence). V lost 5 bases and J lost 3, with 17 bases in between. CDR3 loop: CASSPLGGEFYEQYF. CDR3 in DNA: TGTGCCAGCAGCCCGTTGGGTGGGGAGTTCTACGAGCAGTACTTC.

This sequence joins TRBV6-4 and TRBJ1-6, with D unresolved. The CDR3 sequence is 17 residues long. Trimming took 0 bases from V and 1 from J, leaving 10 bases between them. The germline V gene encodes CDR1 MRHNA and CDR2 SNTAGT. CDR3 DNA sequence: TGTGCCAGCAGTGACTCGAACCCGGAGTCCTATAATTCACCCCTCCACTTT. This translates into CASSDSNPESYNSPLHF.

This clonotype has more than one count but fewer than ten. CDR3 sequence (DNA): TGTGCCAGCTCAGCCTTTACAGGGCCGGCAACTAATGAAAAACTGTTTTTT. This translates into CASSAFTGPATNEKLFF. This chain links TRBV18 with TRBJ1-4; TRBD1 is a possible D gene (6 bases). This CDR3 is built from 17 residues. CDR1 is KGHSH, CDR2 LQKENI, per germline. V lost 5 bases and J lost 0, with 16 bases in between.

The rearrangement links TRBV10-2 to TRBJ1-4; unclear D gene. There are 15 residues in the CDR3. Germline assignment: CDR1 WSHSY and CDR2 SAAADI. V was trimmed by 8 bases and J by 0 bases, leaving 13 bases between them. The CDR3 is CASGKNTATNEKLFF. The CDR3 DNA sequence: TGCGCCAGCGGGAAGAACACCGCAACTAATGAAAAACTGTTTTTT.

V gene TRBV4-1 combines with J gene TRBJ2-7, with D unclear. The V and J ends lost 3 bases and 2 bases respectively, with 23 bases between them. The CDR3 runs to 18 residues. The germline gives CDR1 MGHRA, CDR2 YSYEKL. The CDR3 loop is CASSQMVQLRAIPYEQYF. In DNA, the CDR3 is TGCGCCAGCAGCCAGATGGTACAGTTACGGGCCATTCCCTACGAGCAGTACTTC.

The rearrangement uses TRBV4-2 and TRBJ2-3, with 8 bases aligning to TRBD2. The CDR3 is 18 amino acids. J was trimmed by 5 bases and V by 4 bases; bases with no gene match: 17. Per the germline V gene, CDR1 is LGHNA and CDR2 is YNFKEQ. For the CDR3, the DNA is TGTGCCAGCAGCCCCCATCCCCGACTAGCGTACCCCTTAGATACGCAGTATTTT. Its protein is CASSPHPRLAYPLDTQYF.

This clonotype was seen a few times. CDR3 coding DNA: TGTGCCAGCAGCCATGGACAGGGTACCAACTATGGCTACACCTTC. Amino acid sequence: CASSHGQGTNYGYTF. This chain uses TRBV7-6 with TRBJ1-2; 8 bases line up with TRBD1. The CDR3 extends over 15 amino acids. Per germline, CDR1 SGHVS and CDR2 FNYEAQ. The V and J ends lost 5 bases and 2 bases, in that order; junction bases with no gene match: 7. Complete variable domain (other parts from reference TRBV7-6 and TRBJ1-2): GAGVSQSPRYKVTKRGQDVALRCDPISGHVSLYWYRQALGQGPEFLTYFNYEAQQDKSGLPNDRFSAERPEGSISTLTIQRTEQRDSAMYRCASSHGQGTNYGYTFGSGTRLTVV.

A note on this clonotype: The junction and the germline gene differ at one end; a read error may be behind it. The V gene is TRBV7-3, the J gene TRBJ2-2; no reliable D call. The CDR3 covers 14 residues. Germline V gene lookup returns CDR1 SGHTA and CDR2 FQGTGA. The CDR3 is CACSPGSSTGELFF. Written as DNA, the CDR3 is TGTGCCTGCAGCCCCGGCAGTAGCACCGGGGAGCTGTTTTTT.

In this sample, this clonotype turned up a few times. The chain carries TRBV28 and TRBJ1-2; no definite D call. The CDR3 spans 12 residues. Between the trimmed V and J ends, which lost 2 bases and 3 bases, there was a span of 4 bases. Germline loops: CDR1 MDHEN, CDR2 SYDVKM. The CDR3 loop is CASSLGYYGYTF. The CDR3 DNA sequence: TGTGCCAGCAGTTTAGGGTACTATGGCTACACCTTC.

The table lists this clonotype with a few counts. V usage is TRBV7-3 and J usage is TRBJ2-1, with 7 nucleotides matching TRBD1. V gave up 4 bases and J gave up 2 bases; unmatched junction bases: 8. CDR3 size: 16 residues. In germline, CDR1 is SGHTA, CDR2 FQGTGA. The CDR3 region has the DNA TGTGCCAGCAGCTCCCAAACAGGGGCCACCTACAATGAGCAGTTCTTC. This translates into CASSSQTGATYNEQFF. Complete variable domain (other parts from reference TRBV7-3 and TRBJ2-1): GAGVSQTPSNKVTEKGKYVELRCDPISGHTALYWYRQSLGQGPEFLIYFQGTGAADDSGLPNDRFFAVRPEGSVSTLKIQRTERGDSAVYLCASSSQTGATYNEQFFGPGTRLTVL.

V usage is TRBV6-1 and J usage is TRBJ2-3; D not certain. Germline loops: CDR1 MNHNS, CDR2 SASEGT. The CDR3 is 13 residues long. Between the trimmed V and J ends, which lost 1 base and 4 bases, there was a span of 6 bases. In DNA form, the CDR3 reads TGTGCCAGCAGTGAAGTGATGCCAGATACGCAGTATTTT. Translated, it gives CASSEVMPDTQYF.

The V call is TRBV29-1, the J call TRBJ2-5; TRBD2 is a possible D gene (5 bases). The CDR3 spans 12 residues. Germline loops: CDR1 SQVTM, CDR2 ANQGSEA. Trimming removed 7 bases from V and 4 bases from J, with 13 bases in between. The chain's CDR3 is CSADLTGETQYF. The CDR3 region has the DNA TGCAGCGCGGACTTGACGGGAGAGACCCAGTACTTC.

This clonotype was counted only a few times. V usage is TRBV29-1 and J usage is TRBJ2-1; possible D gene TRBD2, 5 bases. Germline V CDR1 and CDR2: SQVTM, ANQGSEA. V was cut by 3 bases and J by 1 base, with 13 bases left in between. The CDR3 is 15 residues long. This chain's CDR3 is CSVDGRGPSYNEQFF. Here the CDR3 DNA reads TGCAGCGTTGATGGTAGAGGGCCTTCCTACAATGAGCAGTTCTTC.